This T cell receptor beta chain was captured in a study of shared clonotypes between healthy human individuals. Germline V gives CDR1 WNHNN, CDR2 SYGVQD (reference sequence). The CDR3 consists of 14 residues. V shed 3 bases and J 4 bases; nucleotides not matched to a gene: 3. The study enrolled healthy HIV-negative adults without recent acute infections or vaccinations as donors. Replicate sorted-subset PCRs were loaded with around 220 ng DNA, 25,000 to 30,000 T cell genomes. Only in-frame clones appear in the TCRdb table, and some are missing; sequencing was by immunoSEQ multiplex PCR. Here the sample spans around 990,000 clones, approximately 80% being singletons.

The sample comprised memory CD4+ T cells from PBMCs. Subset described: CD45RA-negative fraction. This chain connects TRBV10-1 to TRBJ2-1; 7 nucleotides agree with TRBD2. The receptor comes from a man aged 18 to 30 in good health. Some clones in this sample may be carry-over from other donors' samples. The CDR3 loop is CASSDQRGYNEQFF. The DNA for the CDR3 is TGCGCCAGCAGTGACCAGCGGGGATACAATGAGCAGTTCTTC.